Below, 29 T cell receptor beta chains from the same sample are listed, as sequenced in a study of lymphopenia after photon versus proton radiotherapy. Assay used: immunoSEQ multiplex PCR; TCRdb lists only in-frame clones, some missing. The sample lists 30,000 to 40,000 clones, 75% to 90% occurring once. The sequenced sample was peripheral blood, obtained from a patient treated with proton-based radiotherapy. All receptors come from a woman between 70 and 85 years old with pancreatic cancer.

The CDR3 protein is CASRSTGPGIQYF. CDR3 DNA: TGTGCCAGCAGGTCGACAGGGCCCGGCATTCAGTACTTC. This chain joins TRBV6-5 and TRBJ2-4; 7 bases map to TRBD1. Per the germline V gene, CDR1 is MNHEY and CDR2 is SVGAGI. This CDR3 spans 13 amino acids. The ends lost 6 bases at V and 9 bases at J; junction bases unmatched: 8.

This clone appeared a single time. J is TRBJ2-1 and V is TRBV5-1; weak D call: TRBD2 (7 bases). With 3 bases removed from V and 4 bases from J, the gap between germline ends came to 11 bases. The CDR3 consists of 14 residues. In germline, CDR1 is SGHRS, CDR2 YFSETQ. The CDR3 sequence is CASSSGGSYNEQFF. The CDR3 DNA reads TGCGCCAGCAGCTCGGGGGGCTCTTACAATGAGCAGTTCTTC.

The chain is built from TRBV11-3 and TRBJ2-7, with D unclear. This CDR3 has 13 residues. Per germline, CDR1 SGHNT and CDR2 YENEEA. V dropped 1 base and J dropped 3 bases, with 7 bases sitting between them. The CDR3 loop reads CASSLGPGYEQYF. CDR3 nucleotide sequence: TGTGCCAGCAGCTTAGGCCCCGGCTACGAGCAGTACTTC.

This rearrangement joins TRBV7-2 to TRBJ2-1, with D possibly being TRBD1 (6 bases). Trimming took off 3 bases at V and 8 bases at J, with 11 bases between the two ends. The V gene's germline CDR1 is SGHTA and CDR2 FQGNSA. The CDR3 is made up of 13 amino acids. The CDR3 loop is CASSFSTGDEQFF. In nucleotides, the CDR3 is TGTGCCAGCAGCTTTTCGACAGGAGATGAGCAGTTCTTC.

The gene calls are TRBV7-3 and TRBJ2-3, with D perhaps TRBD2 (5 bases). Germline lookup yields CDR1 SGHTA and CDR2 FQGTGA. Trimming shortened V by 1 base and J by 3 bases, and 5 bases separated the two germline ends. This CDR3 is 13 amino acids long. The CDR3 is CASSLRETDTQYF. The CDR3 coding sequence is TGTGCCAGCAGCTTAAGGGAGACAGATACGCAGTATTTT.

The chain links TRBV6-1 to TRBJ2-7, with TRBD1 matching 7 bases. Germline CDR1 MNHNS, CDR2 SASEGT. This CDR3 contains 15 residues. J was trimmed by 3 bases and V by 2 bases; bases with no gene match: 7. CDR3 in DNA: TGTGCCAGCAGTGAACTAAGGGGGCCCAACTACGAGCAGTACTTC. Translating it yields CASSELRGPNYEQYF.

This clone showed up just once. The V call is TRBV5-1, the J call TRBJ2-3; 7 nucleotides agree with TRBD2. Unmatched junction bases numbered 7, after V lost 4 bases and J lost 2 bases. Per the germline V gene, CDR1 is SGHRS and CDR2 is YFSETQ. The CDR3 has 15 residues. This CDR3 is CASSRDYTPTDTQYF. The CDR3 DNA follows: TGCGCCAGCAGCAGGGACTACACCCCCACAGATACGCAGTATTTT.

The J gene is TRBJ2-1, the V gene TRBV5-6; the match to TRBD2 covers 9 bases. CDR3 size: 15 residues. CDR1 and CDR2 (germline): SGHDT, YYEEEE. V was pared by 3 bases and J by 7 bases, with 8 bases of the junction left unmatched. The CDR3 DNA sequence: TGTGCCAGCAGCTATGCGGGAGGGCAGAGTAATGAGCAGTTCTTC. It is translated as CASSYAGGQSNEQFF.

The CDR3: CAISRGGGDTEAFF. The CDR3 DNA sequence: TGTGCCATCAGTCGGGGGGGCGGTGACACTGAAGCTTTCTTT. This rearrangement joins TRBV10-3 to TRBJ1-1; D is possibly TRBD1 (6 bases). Trimming took 5 bases from V and 3 from J, leaving 13 bases between them. Germline-derived CDR1 and CDR2 are ENHRY and SYGVKD. CDR3 length: 14 residues.

The chain employs TRBV28 and TRBJ2-5; 9 nucleotides line up with TRBD1. The V gene end was trimmed by 3 bases and the J gene end by 4 bases; junction bases not matched to a gene: 9. This CDR3 comprises 16 residues. In germline, CDR1 is MDHEN, CDR2 SYDVKM. The CDR3 nucleotides read TGTGCCAGCAGTTTTCTGGGACAGGGTTATGCAGAGACCCAGTACTTC. This translates into CASSFLGQGYAETQYF.

This clone occurred a few times. The rearrangement uses TRBV7-8 and TRBJ2-3; 9 nucleotides match TRBD2. The CDR3 is 15 residues long. The V segment lost 1 base and the J segment 7 bases; nucleotides outside the gene matches: 6. Germline CDR1 reads SGHVS; CDR2 reads FQNEAQ. CDR3 loop: CASSLERAGGHTQYF. The CDR3 coding sequence is TGTGCCAGCAGCTTAGAAAGAGCGGGAGGACATACGCAGTATTTT.

J is TRBJ2-7 and V is TRBV30, with no clear D. The length of the CDR3 is 11 residues. The germline gives CDR1 GTSNPN, CDR2 SVGIG (reference sequence). V was trimmed by 1 base and J by 2 bases, leaving 3 bases between them. CDR3 in amino acids: CAWSAPYEQYF. In nucleotides, the CDR3 is TGTGCCTGGAGTGCCCCCTACGAGCAGTACTTC.

In DNA, the CDR3 is TGTGCCAGCAGTTACTCGGGACAGGGGGCTGGAAACACCATATATTTT. It specifies CASSYSGQGAGNTIYF. The rearrangement joins TRBV6-5 to TRBJ1-3; 11 nucleotides line up with TRBD1. CDR1 is MNHEY and CDR2 is SVGAGI in the germline V gene. The trim removed 0 bases at V and 2 bases at J, leaving 0 bases unmatched. The CDR3 consists of 16 residues.

CDR3 DNA: TGTGCCAGCAGTTACTCCGGGGTATCGAACACCGGGGAGCTGTTTTTT. Translation gives CASSYSGVSNTGELFF. This chain links TRBV6-5 with TRBJ2-2; a weak D match, TRBD2 (5 bases). The CDR3 runs 16 residues. Per germline, CDR1 MNHEY and CDR2 SVGAGI. V shed 0 bases and J shed 0 bases, with 8 bases lying between them.

This clone was picked up a small number of times. The chain has TRBV6-5 and TRBJ2-1; D ambiguous. CDR1 and CDR2 (germline): MNHEY, SVGAGI. Trimming pared 6 bases from V and 6 bases from J, leaving 12 bases between. This CDR3 is 13 amino acids long. The CDR3 loop reads CASSLTRGNEQFF. CDR3 nucleotides: TGTGCCAGCAGCCTTACTCGAGGCAATGAGCAGTTCTTC.

The rearrangement uses TRBV20-1 and TRBJ1-5; a possible D gene is TRBD1 (5 bases). This CDR3 region has 11 residues. CDR1 and CDR2 (germline): DFQATT, SNEGSKA (reference sequence). CDR3 sequence: CSDSGNQPQHF. CDR3 sequence (DNA): TGCAGCGACAGTGGCAATCAGCCCCAGCATTTT.

This sequence joins TRBV11-3 and TRBJ2-1, with no clear D. CDR1 and CDR2 (germline): SGHNT, YENEEA. The CDR3 contains 13 residues. The ends were cut back, 1 base at V and 3 bases at J, with 4 bases in the middle. CDR3 DNA: TGTGCCAGCAGCTTAGGAGACTACAATGAGCAGTTCTTC. This sequence encodes CASSLGDYNEQFF.

V is TRBV2 and J is TRBJ2-2; 8 bases match TRBD2. The CDR3 is 13 residues long. Germline-derived CDR1 and CDR2 are SNHLY and FYNNEI. Germline trimming cut 7 bases from V and 7 bases from J; bases unmatched to any gene: 5. CDR3 DNA sequence: TGTGCCAGCACGGAGCGGGAGCTCGGGGAGCTGTTTTTT. The encoded protein is CASTERELGELFF.

V is TRBV19 and J is TRBJ1-2, with D uncertain. Between the trimmed V and J ends, which lost 5 bases and 3 bases, there was a span of 10 bases. CDR1 LNHDA and CDR2 SQIVND come from the germline V gene (reference sequence). The CDR3 has 13 amino acids. In DNA form, the CDR3 reads TGTGCCAGTAGTCGACGGGAGCACTATGGCTACACCTTC. As protein: CASSRREHYGYTF. Together with reference TRBV19 and TRBJ1-2, the CDR3 gives the full variable domain: DGGITQSPKYLFRKEGQNVTLSCEQNLNHDAMYWYRQDPGQGLRLIYYSQIVNDFQKGDIAEGYSVSREKKESFPLTVTSAQKNPTAFYLCASSRREHYGYTFGSGTRLTVV.

The chain links TRBV7-3 to TRBJ2-5; TRBD1 matches 7 bases. The CDR3 has 15 residues. V was pared by 4 bases and J by 0 bases, with 5 bases of the junction left unmatched. CDR1 is SGHTA and CDR2 is FQGTGA in the germline V gene. CDR3 residues: CASSSTGANQETQYF. As DNA, the CDR3 is TGTGCCAGCAGCTCCACAGGGGCCAACCAAGAGACCCAGTACTTC.

The chain carries TRBV28 and TRBJ1-5, with D hard to call. V lost 7 bases, J lost 0 bases, and 16 bases lay in between. The germline V gene encodes CDR1 MDHEN and CDR2 SYDVKM. There are 16 residues in the CDR3. Here the CDR3 DNA reads TGTGCCAGCACCCAGTATCGGCAGTATAGCAATCAGCCCCAGCATTTT. Translated, it gives CASTQYRQYSNQPQHF.

The chain has TRBV6-1 and TRBJ2-3; 12 positions agree with TRBD2. The CDR3 contains 17 residues. With 4 bases clipped from V and 13 bases from J, the junction kept 18 bases outside the gene matches. CDR1 and CDR2 from the germline V gene are MNHNS and SASEGT. This chain's CDR3 is CASSGGNLGTSGRIEYF. CDR3 nucleotides: TGTGCCAGCAGTGGTGGTAACCTGGGAACTAGCGGGAGGATAGAGTATTTT.

This clone was detected once. The chain uses TRBV7-9 and TRBJ2-1; 9 nucleotides agree with TRBD2. This CDR3 spans 15 amino acids. The V gene end was trimmed by 5 bases and the J gene end by 8 bases; junction bases not matched to a gene: 10. Per germline, CDR1 SEHNR and CDR2 FQNEAQ (reference sequence). The CDR3 DNA sequence: TGTGCCAGCAGCCTGACCGGGACTAGCTTAGATGAGCAGTTCTTC. It is translated as CASSLTGTSLDEQFF.

This clone was detected a few times. The chain combines TRBV9 with TRBJ1-1; D call uncertain. V lost 0 bases to trimming and J lost 7 bases, with 10 bases between them. In germline, CDR1 is SGDLS, CDR2 YYNGEE. This CDR3 spans 13 amino acids. CDR3 amino acids: CASSVVDSYEAFF. In DNA, the CDR3 is TGTGCCAGCAGCGTAGTAGATAGTTATGAAGCTTTCTTT.

A few counts support this clone. The rearrangement links TRBV19 to TRBJ1-2; TRBD1 might be the D (6 bases). The V end was cut by 7 bases, the J end by 2 bases, with 14 bases between. The CDR3 runs 14 residues. Germline V gene data show CDR1 as LNHDA and CDR2 as SQIVND (reference sequence). The CDR3 DNA reads as TGTGCCAGTAAACGACAGGATCCGAACTATGGCTACACCTTC. Translated: CASKRQDPNYGYTF. Full variable domain (outside the CDR3, taken from reference TRBV19 and TRBJ1-2): DGGITQSPKYLFRKEGQNVTLSCEQNLNHDAMYWYRQDPGQGLRLIYYSQIVNDFQKGDIAEGYSVSREKKESFPLTVTSAQKNPTAFYLCASKRQDPNYGYTFGSGTRLTVV.

The chain is built from TRBV7-2 and TRBJ2-1; 10 bases align to TRBD2. Germline V gene lookup returns CDR1 SGHTA and CDR2 FQGNSA. V shed 4 bases, J shed 7 bases, and the junction held 10 bases outside the gene matches. The CDR3 has 16 amino acids. In nucleotides, the CDR3 is TGTGCCAGCAGCTCCAGGCGTCTAGCGGGAGTGAATGAGCAGTTCTTC. It encodes CASSSRRLAGVNEQFF.

The chain links TRBV7-2 to TRBJ1-2; 8 bases map to TRBD1. CDR3 size: 12 residues. The V gene's germline CDR1 is SGHTA and CDR2 FQGNSA. Trimming at V came to 6 bases and at J to 7 bases, leaving 4 bases not matched to a gene. CDR3 protein: CASRGQVPGYTF. The CDR3 DNA is TGTGCCAGCAGGGGACAGGTTCCTGGCTACACCTTC. The variable domain in full, completed from reference TRBV7-2 and TRBJ1-2, reads GAGVSQSPSNKVTEKGKDVELRCDPISGHTALYWYRQSLGQGLEFLIYFQGNSAPDKSGLPSDRFSAERTGGSVSTLTIQRTQQEDSAVYLCASRGQVPGYTFGSGTRLTVV.

The rearrangement links TRBV11-2 to TRBJ1-3; perhaps TRBD1 as D (5 bases). Trimming stripped 6 bases from V and 1 base from J, with 19 bases between. This CDR3 is built from 17 residues. The germline V gene has CDR1 SGHAT and CDR2 FQNNGV. This CDR3 reads CASSDNSRVTSGNTIYF. Written as DNA, the CDR3 is TGTGCCAGCAGTGATAACTCCAGGGTTACTTCTGGAAACACCATATATTTT.

This chain links TRBV5-1 with TRBJ2-4; 7 nucleotides match TRBD1. V shed 6 bases and J 4 bases; nucleotides not matched to a gene: 10. Germline V lookup: CDR1 SGHRS, CDR2 YFSETQ. The CDR3 has 15 amino acids. The CDR3 is CASTPDGGQKNIQYF. The CDR3 DNA sequence: TGCGCCAGCACCCCGGATGGGGGACAGAAAAACATTCAGTACTTC.